The 5 T cell receptor beta chains below come from one sample, sequenced in a study of T cell repertoires in cytomegalovirus infection. These receptors are not linked to any known antigen. Each CDR3 protein gets one entry after TCRdb re-called the reads with MiXCR. The sample has around 900,000 distinct CDR3 sequences; approximately 32% are singletons. The sequencing used cultured CD8+ T cells from PBMCs, collected from culture after CMV antigen stimulation. The receptors shown here come from a human donor in good health (CMV status not recorded). Some clones in this sample may be carry-over from other donors' samples.

Concerning this clonotype itself: The junction does not match germline at one end; this may be a read error. The chain recombines TRBV19 with TRBJ2-1, with a tentative D call TRBD2 (6 bases). The CDR3 spans 14 residues. CDR1 and CDR2 (germline): LNHDA, SQIVND (reference sequence). CDR3 DNA sequence: TGTGCCTGTAGTACAACTGGACTAAATAATGAGCAGTTCTTC. Protein product: CACSTTGLNNEQFF.

V gene TRBV6-6 combines with J gene TRBJ1-1; no firm D call. Germline CDR1 reads MNHNY; CDR2 reads SVGAGI (reference sequence). The ends were cut back, 7 bases at V and 4 bases at J, with 22 bases in the middle. This CDR3 has 16 residues. The CDR3 here is CASTDLTGLRGTEAFF. In nucleotides, the CDR3 is TGTGCCAGCACCGATTTAACCGGGCTTCGGGGCACTGAAGCTTTCTTT.

The chain uses TRBV6-1 and TRBJ2-7; perhaps D is TRBD1 or TRBD2 (6 bases each). Germline V gene sequence: CDR1 MNHNS, CDR2 SASEGT. V was trimmed by 1 base and J by 5 bases, leaving 15 bases between them. The CDR3 covers 15 residues. The CDR3 loop reads CASSEELGGRNEQYV. In nucleotides, the CDR3 is TGTGCCAGCAGTGAAGAGCTGGGGGGCAGGAACGAGCAGTACGTC.

This clonotype has at least ten counts. The V call is TRBV7-8, the J call TRBJ1-1, with unresolved D. This CDR3 comprises 14 residues. The germline V and J ends were trimmed by 5 bases and 5 bases, with 15 bases remaining between them. Germline CDR1 reads SGHVS; CDR2 reads FQNEAQ. The CDR3 nucleotides read TGTGCCAGCAGCCCCCGTCCGGGTCGTACTGAAGCTTTCTTT. Translating it yields CASSPRPGRTEAFF.

A few counts support this clonotype. The chain combines TRBV7-2 with TRBJ1-5; perhaps TRBD1 as D (6 bases). With 5 bases removed from V and 3 bases from J, the gap between germline ends came to 11 bases. The CDR3 has 14 residues. Germline-derived CDR1 and CDR2 are SGHTA and FQGNSA. This CDR3 is CASSPGHPNQPQHF. For the CDR3, the DNA is TGTGCCAGCAGCCCGGGACACCCCAATCAGCCCCAGCATTTT.